The 26 T cell receptor beta chains reported below all come from one sample, sequenced in a study of tumor and adjacent non-tumor tissue in lung cancer (dated 2018 in TCRdb). RNA was isolated from bulk, unsorted tissue, and RNA quality was assessed with a NanoDrop ND-1000 and an Agilent 2100. The library was made by multiplex PCR. The sample was run on an Illumina HiSeq 2500. Following protocols modified from ARM-PCR, the researchers constructed TCRbeta libraries through three rounds of nested PCR with primers (Table S4). The raw public data were reprocessed by TCRdb itself: fastp quality trimming at Q25, MiXCR clonotype calling, in-frame beta chains only. Entries are consolidated by CDR3 protein sequence, retaining the most common genes and DNA. Here the sample has 60,000 to 85,000 distinct CDR3 sequences; roughly 80% occur a single time. The top ten clonotypes cover 12% of the sample. Sequenced input: lung tumor tissue. Receptor source: a woman between 50 and 59 years old with non-small cell lung cancer.

This sequence joins TRBV2 and TRBJ2-7; D not resolved. The V end lost 2 bases, the J end lost 2 bases, and 4 bases lay between the germline ends. This CDR3 comprises 12 residues. The germline V gene encodes CDR1 SNHLY and CDR2 FYNNEI. The CDR3 reads CASSEQAYEQYF. The CDR3 DNA follows: TGTGCCAGCAGTGAACAAGCCTACGAGCAGTACTTC.

The chain links TRBV11-2 to TRBJ1-2; possibly TRBD1 for D (5 bases). The CDR3 spans 13 residues. V shed 0 bases and J shed 10 bases, with 12 bases lying between them. In germline, CDR1 is SGHAT, CDR2 FQNNGV. In DNA form, the CDR3 reads TGTGCCAGCAGCTTAGAGATGGGGGATGACTACACCTTC. Translation gives CASSLEMGDDYTF.

The gene calls are TRBV6-5 and TRBJ1-6; D unclear. Germline assignment: CDR1 MNHEY and CDR2 SVGAGI. The CDR3 totals 16 residues. With 5 bases removed from V and 0 bases from J, the gap between germline ends came to 11 bases. The CDR3, as DNA: TGTGCCAGCAGTCCCACCTGTAGCTCCTATAATTCACCCCTCCACTTT. This sequence encodes CASSPTCSSYNSPLHF.

The V call is TRBV5-5, the J call TRBJ1-5; D is unresolved. Between the trimmed V and J ends, which lost 5 bases and 4 bases, there was a span of 16 bases. This CDR3 is built from 15 residues. Germline values: CDR1 SGHKS, CDR2 YYEKEE (reference sequence). CDR3 sequence reads: CASSVNLNWNQPQHF. The CDR3 nucleotides read TGTGCCAGCAGTGTTAACCTGAACTGGAATCAGCCCCAGCATTTT.

This chain connects TRBV6-5 to TRBJ2-4; D is ambiguous. Germline CDR1 is MNHEY and CDR2 is SVGAGI. Trimming stripped 2 bases from V and 16 bases from J, with 18 bases between. The CDR3 is made up of 13 amino acids. The CDR3 here is CASSYGSQNIEYF. The CDR3 nucleotides are TGTGCCAGCAGTTACGGCTCACAAAACATTGAATACTTC.

Of note for this clonotype: At one of its ends the junction is not consistent with the germline gene, which may arise from a read error. The rearrangement joins TRBV6-1 to TRBJ2-1, with D tentatively TRBD2 (5 bases). The CDR3 contains 14 residues. Germline V CDR1 and CDR2: MNHNS, SASEGT. CDR3 sequence (DNA): TGTGTCAGCGGTGAAGCGGCTGCACTGGGAGAGCAGTTCTTC. This sequence encodes CVSGEAAALGEQFF.

The chain carries TRBV19 and TRBJ1-1; TRBD1 matches 11 bases. This CDR3 has 13 residues. Germline loops: CDR1 LNHDA, CDR2 SQIVND (reference sequence). J lost 6 bases, V lost 9 bases, and 6 bases had no gene match. In DNA, the CDR3 is TGTGCCAGCCTGGGACAGGGGGGTTCTGAAGCTTTCTTT. It specifies CASLGQGGSEAFF.

Comment on this clonotype: The conserved phenylalanine or tryptophan normally closing the CDR3 is absent here, so this likely arose from a read error. The V gene is TRBV6-5, the J gene TRBJ2-7, with 15 bases lining up with TRBD2. The CDR3 spans 17 residues. CDR1 and CDR2 (germline): MNHEY, SVGAGI. J lost 7 bases, V lost 0 bases, and 7 bases had no gene match. The CDR3 region is CASSYSIYGLAGGEQYL. CDR3 bases: TGTGCCAGCAGTTACTCGATATATGGACTAGCGGGAGGGGAGCAGTACCTC.

In this sample, this clonotype turned up a few times. One end of the junction does not line up with germline, which may come from a read error. This rearrangement joins TRBV11-1 to TRBJ2-7; D remains ambiguous. Germline V CDR1 and CDR2: SGHAT, FQDESV (reference sequence). This CDR3 is 13 amino acids long. The CDR3 here is CASSLTVVPEQYF. CDR3 nucleotides: TGTGCCAGCAGCTTAACAGTTGTGCCCGAGCAGTATTTC.

This rearrangement joins TRBV6-1 to TRBJ1-4, with D tentatively TRBD1 (6 bases). The CDR3 extends over 15 amino acids. The germline gives CDR1 MNHNS, CDR2 SASEGT. The V end lost 8 bases, the J end lost 6 bases, and 19 bases lay between the germline ends. CDR3: CASCGTLTGYEKLFF. For the CDR3, the DNA is TGTGCCAGCTGTGGCACCCTAACAGGGTATGAAAAACTGTTTTTT.

Comment on this clonotype: A junction boundary mismatches the germline segment, possibly from a read error. This chain links TRBV28 with TRBJ2-7, with 8 bases matching TRBD1. The CDR3 covers 14 residues. CDR1 is MDHEN, CDR2 SYDVKM, per germline. The CDR3 is CASSSGQGGYEQHF. The DNA of the CDR3 is TGTGCCAGCAGTTCCGGACAGGGAGGCTATGAGCAGCACTTC. The full variable domain, rest sourced from reference TRBV28 and TRBJ2-7, is DVKVTQSSRYLVKRTGEKVFLECVQDMDHENMFWYRQDPGLGLRLIYFSYDVKMKEKGDIPEGYSVSREKKERFSLILESASTNQTSMYLCASSSGQGGYEQHFGPGTRLTVT.

The V call is TRBV5-1, the J call TRBJ2-5; 9 bases agree with TRBD2. V gave up 9 bases and J gave up 5 bases; unmatched junction bases: 14. Germline V CDR1 and CDR2: SGHRS, YFSETQ. CDR3 length: 15 amino acids. CDR3 residues: CAMSLSAGGSETQYF. CDR3 in DNA: TGCGCCATGAGCTTGTCAGCGGGAGGTTCGGAGACCCAGTACTTC.

With regard to this clonotype: A read error may produce the germline difference seen at one junction end. The CDR3 is CCVRVGSEETQCF. CDR3 nucleotides: TGCTGCGTCAGGGTGGGTTCGGAAGAGACCCAGTGCTTC. The rearrangement uses TRBV29-1 and TRBJ2-5, with D perhaps matching TRBD1 (5 bases). Germline V gene lookup returns CDR1 SQVTM and CDR2 ANQGSEA. This CDR3 has 13 amino acids.

Remarks on this clonotype: At one boundary the junction diverges from the germline segment, which might be a read error. The chain employs TRBV12-3 or TRBV12-4 and TRBJ2-3; no definite D call. CDR3 length equals 12 residues. The CDR3 loop is CTSSLNTDTQYF. Written as DNA, the CDR3 is TGTACCAGCAGTTTGAACACTGATACGCAGTATTTT.

CDR3 in amino acids: CASSLGDRGYQQYF. CDR3 coding DNA: TGTGCCAGCAGTTTAGGGGACAGAGGGTATCAGCAGTACTTC. The chain carries TRBV12-3 or TRBV12-4 and TRBJ2-7; the match to TRBD1 covers 7 bases. The V and J ends lost 1 base and 8 bases, in that order; junction bases with no gene match: 8. The CDR3 is 14 residues long.

A few counts support this clonotype. The chain recombines TRBV15 with TRBJ1-6, with TRBD1 as a possible D gene (5 bases). The V gene's germline CDR1 is LNHNV and CDR2 YYDKDF (reference sequence). V lost 2 bases to trimming and J lost 5 bases, with 13 bases between them. There are 16 residues in the CDR3. The CDR3 loop reads CATSRRLETDNSPLHF. The CDR3 DNA reads TGTGCCACCAGCAGAAGATTAGAGACAGATAATTCACCCCTCCACTTT. Variable domain in full (rest from reference TRBV15 and TRBJ1-6): DAMVIQNPRYQVTQFGKPVTLSCSQTLNHNVMYWYQQKSSQAPKLLFHYYDKDFNNEADTPDNFQSRRPNTSFCFLDIRSPGLGDTAMYLCATSRRLETDNSPLHFGNGTRLTVT.

Regarding this clonotype: The junction shows a germline mismatch at one end, possibly a read error. The rearrangement links TRBV6-1 to TRBJ2-1, with 7 bases fitting TRBD2. The CDR3 spans 14 residues. The V gene's germline CDR1 is MNHNS and CDR2 SASEGT. The CDR3 region is CTSSEVSGGNEQFF. The CDR3 DNA is TGTACCAGTAGTGAAGTATCGGGAGGTAATGAGCAGTTCTTC.

Worth noting for this clonotype: The germline gene is not matched at one end of the junction; a read error may be the cause. The CDR3 reads CASSYVGGQPRHF. The CDR3 DNA sequence: TGTGCCAGCAGTTACGTGGGAGGCCAGCCCCGGCATTTT. V is TRBV6-6 and J is TRBJ1-5, with D unclear. The CDR3 covers 13 residues. Germline loops: CDR1 MNHNY, CDR2 SVGAGI (reference sequence).

Notes on this clonotype: Relative to the germline gene, one junction end is altered; a read error may explain this. CDR3 nucleotide sequence: TGCATCGTTGAGGAGACTAGGAGCTCCTACGAGCAGTATTTC. Amino acid sequence: CIVEETRSSYEQYF. The chain employs TRBV29-1 and TRBJ2-7; a weak D match, TRBD2 (6 bases). Germline CDR1 SQVTM, CDR2 ANQGSEA. CDR3 size: 14 residues.

Note on this clonotype: At one end the junction does not follow the germline gene, possibly because of a read error. The chain employs TRBV5-1 and TRBJ2-3; 9 bases match TRBD1. The CDR3 consists of 17 residues. The V gene's germline CDR1 is SGHRS and CDR2 YFSETQ. The chain's CDR3 is CASSFGNTGGASDTKYF. The CDR3 coding sequence is TGCGCCAGCAGCTTCGGAAACACAGGGGGCGCGTCAGATACGAAGTATTTT.

Comment on this clonotype: Compared with germline, one end of the junction differs, possibly owing to a read error. The V call is TRBV6-5, the J call TRBJ2-1, with 8 bases aligning to TRBD2. The CDR3 length is 16 residues. Per the germline V gene, CDR1 is MNHEY and CDR2 is SVGAGI. CDR3 protein: CASSPPTSESSHEQFF. CDR3 DNA: TGTGCTAGCAGCCCCCCGACTAGCGAGAGCTCCCATGAGCAGTTCTTC.

Note on this clonotype: No conserved phenylalanine or tryptophan is present at the end of the CDR3, so a read error is the likely explanation. The CDR3: CAGSLGLISSYEQYL. The CDR3 DNA is TGTGCCGGTAGCTTAGGCCTCATTAGTTCCTACGAGCAGTACCTC. This sequence joins TRBV11-2 and TRBJ2-7; D gene ambiguous. V lost 11 bases, J lost 1 base, and 21 bases lay in between. Per germline, CDR1 SGHAT and CDR2 FQNNGV. CDR3 length: 15 amino acids.

About this clonotype itself: A junction end diverges from the germline sequence, so it may reflect a read error. This chain links TRBV4-1 with TRBJ2-7, with 9 bases fitting TRBD2. Germline V lookup: CDR1 MGHRA, CDR2 YSYEKL. The CDR3 contains 17 residues. This CDR3 is CVSNTVLAGRSSYEQYF. In DNA, the CDR3 is TGCGTCAGCAACACCGTACTAGCGGGTCGGAGCTCCTACGAGCAGTACTTC.

In regard to this clonotype: No conserved phenylalanine or tryptophan is present at the end of the CDR3, so a read error is the likely explanation. Because the CDR3's place on the DNA is in doubt, the DNA is left out and the CDR3 is given as listed by TCRdb. The gene calls are TRBV2 and TRBJ2-2. The CDR3 is 14 amino acids in total, end residues counted. Germline V gives CDR1 SNHLY, CDR2 FYNNEI. The CDR3: CASKMDGGTGELFS.

This clonotype was detected once. The germline gene is not matched at one end of the junction; a read error may be the cause. The CDR3 region is CASSQSGTKSYEQYF. CDR3 nucleotides: TGCGCCAGCAGCCAATCCGGGACGAAGTCCTACGAACAGTACTTC. The chain joins TRBV4-1 to TRBJ2-7; D could derive from TRBD1 or TRBD2 (5 bases each). Germline CDR1 MGHRA, CDR2 YSYEKL. This CDR3 contains 15 residues.

On this clonotype: Since no conserved phenylalanine or tryptophan closes the CDR3, a read error is the likely cause. The chain uses TRBV6-5 and TRBJ1-6; 9 bases align to TRBD1. Germline CDR1 and CDR2: MNHEY and SVGAGI. This CDR3 comprises 15 residues. The V gene end was trimmed by 6 bases and the J gene end by 6 bases; junction bases not matched to a gene: 6. The CDR3 DNA sequence: TGTGCCAGCAGCCGAGCGGGACAGGGTAATTCACCCCTCCACTCT. Translation gives CASSRAGQGNSPLHS.